Listed below are T cell receptor beta chains from one sample, sequenced in a study of T cells in Graves' hyperthyroidism and ophthalmopathy. One entry per CDR3 protein, called by TCRdb with MiXCR from the multiplex PCR reads. The sample lists about 370,000 distinct CDR3 sequences; approximately 14% were seen once. Input material: blood. Receptors were obtained from a woman aged 55 to 70 with Graves' ophthalmopathy. CDR3s include the opening cysteine and the closing phenylalanine or tryptophan. A D gene is named only where the DNA matches it firmly. Some rows have no size entry. The others give once, few or many, or a class for an expanded clone.

clone_size j_call v_call d_call cdr3_aa cdr3_nt
many TRBJ1-1 TRBV14 TRBD1 CASSQGGTGVSTEAFF TGTGCCAGCAGCCAAGGCGGGACAGGGGTGAGCACTGAAGCTTTCTTT
NA TRBJ1-6 TRBV28 NA CASRGAYGASNSPLHF TGTGCCAGCAGGGGCGCCTATGGGGCCTCTAATTCACCCCTCCACTTT
many TRBJ1-1 TRBV18 NA CASSPRANTEAFF TGTGCCAGCTCACCGAGAGCGAACACTGAAGCTTTCTTT
many TRBJ1-5 TRBV6-1 NA CASSEDIRRGNQPQHF TGTGCCAGCAGTGAAGACATCCGCCGGGGCAATCAGCCCCAGCATTTT
many TRBJ2-1 TRBV3-1 NA CASSQVRSTEQFF TGTGCCAGCAGCCAAGTTCGCTCCACCGAGCAGTTCTTC
NA TRBJ2-1 TRBV19 NA CASSYRERHNEQFF TGTGCCAGTAGTTACCGGGAGCGTCACAATGAGCAGTTCTTC
once TRBJ2-1 TRBV3-1 TRBD2 CASSQLLAGADEQFF TGTGCCAGCAGCCAACTACTAGCGGGAGCGGATGAGCAGTTCTTC
many TRBJ1-3 TRBV28 TRBD1 CASSPSTGGYGNTIYF TGTGCCAGCAGTCCATCGACAGGGGGCTACGGAAACACCATATATTTT
NA TRBJ2-6 TRBV9 TRBD1 CASSGQGGGGANVLTF TGTGCCAGCAGCGGACAAGGGGGCGGTGGGGCCAACGTCCTGACTTTC
many TRBJ2-5 TRBV2 TRBD1 CASNSDRSQETQYF TGTGCCAGCAACTCGGACAGGAGCCAAGAGACCCAGTACTTC
many TRBJ1-2 TRBV5-1 NA CASSLDRIGGYTF TGCGCCAGCAGCTTGGACAGGATAGGTGGCTACACCTTC
NA TRBJ2-2 TRBV7-3 NA CASSNLQGTGELFF TGTGCCAGCAGCAATCTGCAGGGCACCGGGGAGCTGTTTTTT
many TRBJ1-5 TRBV12-3/TRBV12-4 NA CASSPLDSNQPQHF TGTGCCAGCAGCCCCTTAGACAGCAATCAGCCCCAGCATTTT
NA TRBJ2-1 TRBV15 TRBD2 CATSTLAGGNSYNEQFF TGTGCCACCAGCACCTTAGCGGGAGGGAACTCCTACAATGAGCAGTTCTTC
many TRBJ2-5 TRBV19 TRBD2 CATQGTSGETQYF TGTGCCACTCAGGGCACTAGCGGGGAGACCCAGTACTTC
many TRBJ2-7 TRBV5-1 TRBD1 CASSLGQGREQYF TGCGCCAGCAGCTTAGGACAGGGTCGGGAGCAGTACTTC
many TRBJ2-3 TRBV28 NA CASSSPGGPERADTQYF TGTGCCAGCAGTTCCCCCGGAGGGCCGGAACGCGCAGATACGCAGTATTTT
NA TRBJ2-5 TRBV29-1 TRBD1 CSVDGTGYSSQETQYF TGCAGCGTTGATGGGACAGGCTACTCCTCCCAAGAGACCCAGTACTTC
many TRBJ2-1 TRBV5-1 TRBD1 CASSWDWGQVYNEQFF TGCGCCAGCAGCTGGGATTGGGGACAGGTCTACAATGAGCAGTTCTTC
few TRBJ2-1 TRBV28 TRBD2 CASSLSGTRFF TGTGCCAGCAGCCTCAGCGGGACGCGGTTCTTC
few TRBJ2-3 TRBV29-1 TRBD2 CSVEGGGESTDTQYF TGCAGCGTTGAAGGCGGGGGGGAGAGCACAGATACGCAGTATTTT
NA TRBJ1-1 TRBV6-1 TRBD1 CASSTTRGVTEAFF TGTGCCAGCAGTACAACCAGGGGGGTCACTGAAGCTTTCTTT
many TRBJ1-1 TRBV2 NA CASSYRVSSTEAFF TGTGCCAGCAGTTACAGGGTGTCGAGCACTGAAGCTTTCTTT
few TRBJ2-5 TRBV5-4 TRBD1 CASSYDREYQETQYF TGTGCCAGCAGCTATGACAGGGAGTACCAAGAGACCCAGTACTTC
NA TRBJ2-7 TRBV7-2 NA CASSAPHGGNYEQYF TGTGCCAGCAGCGCGCCCCACGGGGGAAACTACGAGCAGTACTTC
NA TRBJ2-6 TRBV7-2 NA CASSLGGHISGANVLTF TGTGCCAGCAGCTTAGGAGGACACATCTCTGGGGCCAACGTCCTGACTTTC
many TRBJ2-1 TRBV24-1 TRBD2 CATSDPSGRAGSYNEQFF TGTGCCACCAGTGACCCAAGCGGGAGGGCAGGTAGCTACAATGAGCAGTTCTTC
few TRBJ1-1 TRBV7-9 NA CPHRALNTEAFF TGTCCTCATAGGGCCTTGAACACTGAAGCTTTCTTT
many TRBJ2-7 TRBV11-2 NA CASSSSGVYEQYF TGTGCCAGCAGCTCCAGCGGCGTCTACGAGCAGTACTTC
many TRBJ2-1 TRBV27 TRBD2 CASSLRSSGRNEQFF TGTGCCAGCAGTTTACGGTCTAGCGGGAGGAATGAGCAGTTCTTC
NA TRBJ1-5 TRBV27 NA CASSLFGLSNQPQHF TGTGCCAGCAGTTTATTTGGCCTTAGCAATCAGCCCCAGCATTTT
NA TRBJ2-2 TRBV18 TRBD1 CASSPPARGWNGELFF TGTGCCAGCTCACCACCGGCCAGGGGGTGGAACGGGGAGCTGTTTTTT
many TRBJ1-5 TRBV30 NA CAWSVREGSSQPQHF TGTGCCTGGAGTGTACGGGAAGGGAGCAGTCAGCCCCAGCATTTT